This TCR beta chain is drawn from a study of blood T cell repertoires in COVID-19. Whole-study context: Acute-phase and convalescent COVID-19 samples originated in the United States, Italy and Spain.

Authors' methods: Amplified reference gene primers provided the basis for estimating nucleated cell counts. Assay: immunoSEQ multiplex PCR; the TCRdb copy retains only in-frame clones and omits some. The DNA gave D and trimming, while V, J and clone size come from that table. The profile shows about 210,000 clones, about 84% of them singletons. Adults between roughly 18 and 90 years of age took part from fewer than 30 US areas. The CDR3 length is 14 residues. The germline V gene encodes CDR1 WNHNN and CDR2 SYGVQD (reference sequence). V lost 7 bases and J lost 6; bases outside the gene matches: 12. Sequenced input: PBMCs or T cells enriched from blood (not recorded which). The clonotype was recovered from a man aged 30 to 45 with acute COVID-19. V gene TRBV10-1 combines with J gene TRBJ2-7; 7 positions match TRBD1. The CDR3 region is CASNRGGGSSEQYF. The CDR3 DNA follows: TGCGCCAGCAACCGAGGGGGCGGCTCGAGCGAGCAGTACTTC.